Listed here is a single TCR beta chain. Its matching antigen is unknown. Profiling relied on immunoSEQ multiplex PCR, and the TCRdb table lists in-frame clones only, not all of them. Of some 150,000 clones listed, around 93% are singletons. Germline CDR1 SGHRS, CDR2 YFSETQ. The CDR3 consists of 14 residues. V was pared by 4 bases and J by 8 bases, with 10 bases of the junction left unmatched. The entry originates in a study of T cell responses to AZD1222 COVID-19 vaccine. Study-level background: Samples with a second dose at about 4 or about 12 weeks were pooled together. The study's findings and limits: Scientists sampled the repertoires only once the peak T cell response had passed. Females made up more of the donors, who were largely white British, and clonal diversity may have come out too low.

This sequence originates from an adult in good health. The sequenced sample was peripheral blood, obtained on day 0 of AZD1222 vaccination. V usage is TRBV5-1 and J usage is TRBJ1-2, with 8 bases fitting TRBD1. The CDR3 sequence: CASSLGQELNGYTF. Written as DNA, the CDR3 is TGCGCCAGCAGCCTGGGACAGGAGTTAAACGGCTACACCTTC. Combining the CDR3 with reference TRBV5-1 and TRBJ1-2 gives the whole variable domain KAGVTQTPRYLIKTRGQQVTLSCSPISGHRSVSWYQQTPGQGLQFLFEYFSETQRNKGNFPGRFSGRQFSNSRSEMNVSTLELGDSALYLCASSLGQELNGYTFGSGTRLTVV.